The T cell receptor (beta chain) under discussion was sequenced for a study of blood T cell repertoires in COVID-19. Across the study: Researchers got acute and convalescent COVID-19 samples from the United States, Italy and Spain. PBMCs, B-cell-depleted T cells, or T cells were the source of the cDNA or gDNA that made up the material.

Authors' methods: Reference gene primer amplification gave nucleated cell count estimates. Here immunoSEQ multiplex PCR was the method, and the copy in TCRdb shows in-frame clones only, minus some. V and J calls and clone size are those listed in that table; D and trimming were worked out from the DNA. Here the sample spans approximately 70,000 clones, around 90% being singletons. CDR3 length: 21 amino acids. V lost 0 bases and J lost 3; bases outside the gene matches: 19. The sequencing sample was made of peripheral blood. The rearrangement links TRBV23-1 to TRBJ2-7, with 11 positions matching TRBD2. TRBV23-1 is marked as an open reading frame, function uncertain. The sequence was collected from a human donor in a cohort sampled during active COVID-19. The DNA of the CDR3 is TGCGCCAGCAGTCAATCTTGTCATTTACGGTCCCTAGCGGGAGGTAACTACGAGCAGTACTTC. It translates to CASSQSCHLRSLAGGNYEQYF.